A single sample is the source of the 26 T cell receptor beta chains below, sequenced in a study of T cell repertoires in cytomegalovirus infection. TCRdb reprocessed the reads via MiXCR and lists one record per CDR3 protein. The table has fewer than 950,000 distinct CDR3 sequences, approximately 30% seen once. These receptors have no identified antigens. The input for sequencing was cultured CD8+ T cells from PBMCs, taken from culture after CMV antigen stimulation. These receptors were collected from a human donor in good health (CMV status not recorded). Some clones in this sample may be carry-over from other donors' samples.

This clonotype was recorded a few times. The genes are TRBV7-9 and TRBJ1-5; D unclear. V was clipped by 7 bases and J by 7 bases, with 11 bases between them. This CDR3 has 12 residues. Per the germline V gene, CDR1 is SEHNR and CDR2 is FQNEAQ (reference sequence). The CDR3 DNA follows: TGTGCCAGCAATCAACCAGGCCAGCCCCAGCATTTT. Translation gives CASNQPGQPQHF. The complete variable domain, with remaining parts taken from reference TRBV7-9 and TRBJ1-5, reads DTGVSQNPRHKITKRGQNVTFRCDPISEHNRLYWYRQTLGQGPEFLTYFQNEAQLEKSRLLSDRFSAERPKGSFSTLEIQRTEQGDSAMYLCASNQPGQPQHFGDGTRLSIL.

V gene TRBV3-1 combines with J gene TRBJ2-4; the D gene is possibly TRBD2 (6 bases). The CDR3 has 16 residues. Germline CDR1 is LGHDT and CDR2 is YNNKEL (reference sequence). V was shortened by 4 bases and J by 5 bases, with 18 bases between the two germline ends. This chain's CDR3 is CASSLRAGRRENIQYF. The CDR3 DNA is TGTGCCAGCAGCCTTAGGGCAGGGAGGAGAGAAAACATTCAGTACTTC.

This clonotype was picked up a small number of times. The chain uses TRBV19 and TRBJ2-7; D is unclear. Germline values: CDR1 LNHDA, CDR2 SQIVND (reference sequence). CDR3 length: 13 amino acids. V lost 5 bases to trimming and J lost 0 bases, with 8 bases between them. In DNA, the CDR3 is TGTGCCAGTAGTCCGCAGGTCTCCTACGAGCAGTACTTC. Protein: CASSPQVSYEQYF.

This sequence joins TRBV4-1 and TRBJ2-1; TRBD2 agrees at 8 bases. After removal of 0 bases from V and 10 bases from J, the junction contained 11 bases not matched to a gene. This CDR3 has 16 amino acids. Germline V gene sequence: CDR1 MGHRA, CDR2 YSYEKL. CDR3 bases: TGCGCCAGCAGCCAAGATCCGGGGGGGCCGAGAAACGAGCAGTTCTTC. Translation gives CASSQDPGGPRNEQFF.

With regard to this clonotype: The junction departs from the called germline gene at one end, perhaps through a read error. The V call is TRBV4-3, the J call TRBJ2-1, with 13 bases that match TRBD2. The CDR3 is made up of 18 amino acids. Germline loops: CDR1 LGHNA, CDR2 YSLEER. The CDR3 DNA reads as TGCGCCAACAGCCAAGATGGGACTAGCGGGGTTACCTACAATGAGCAGTTCTTC. It encodes CANSQDGTSGVTYNEQFF.

The rearrangement uses TRBV6-4 and TRBJ2-1; no clear D. V dropped 4 bases and J dropped 0 bases, with 10 bases sitting between them. Germline CDR1 and CDR2: MRHNA and SNTAGT. The CDR3 extends over 15 amino acids. The CDR3 bases are TGTGCCAGCAGTGGCCGGGTCAGCTCCTACAATGAGCAGTTCTTC. Amino acid sequence: CASSGRVSSYNEQFF.

The J gene is TRBJ1-5, the V gene TRBV10-3; D gene ambiguous. The germline V gene has CDR1 ENHRY and CDR2 SYGVKD. Trimming cost V 2 bases and J 5 bases, with 7 bases left between them. The CDR3 extends over 13 amino acids. CDR3 nucleotides: TGTGCCATCAGTGAGGCCTTAGATCAGCCCCAGCATTTT. Its protein product is CAISEALDQPQHF.

Details on this clonotype: The junction departs from the called germline gene at one end, perhaps through a read error. V is TRBV27 and J is TRBJ1-5; 9 positions match TRBD1. Germline V CDR1 and CDR2: MNHEY, SMNVEV (reference sequence). The length of the CDR3 is 18 residues. CDR3 loop: CASSFLWTGQGGNQPRHF. CDR3 in DNA: TGTGCCAGCAGTTTCCTATGGACGGGACAGGGCGGCAATCAGCCCCGGCATTTT.

The rearrangement links TRBV7-9 to TRBJ1-2; 8 bases align to TRBD1. CDR1 and CDR2 (germline): SEHNR, FQNEAQ (reference sequence). With V trimmed by 4 bases and J by 1 base, 5 bases remained unmatched. The CDR3 is 15 amino acids. CDR3 nucleotides: TGTGCCAGCAGCTCAGACAGGGGAAATAACTATGGCTACACCTTC. It is translated as CASSSDRGNNYGYTF.

The chain recombines TRBV2 with TRBJ1-5; no firm D call. Germline loops: CDR1 SNHLY, CDR2 FYNNEI. CDR3 length: 12 amino acids. Trimming removed 3 bases at V and 5 bases at J, with 5 bases between. CDR3 region: CASSERYQPQHF. The DNA for the CDR3 is TGTGCCAGCAGTGAGAGGTATCAGCCCCAGCATTTT.

This clonotype was seen many times. The J gene is TRBJ2-2, the V gene TRBV7-2, with D uncertain. In germline, CDR1 is SGHTA, CDR2 FQGNSA. Trimming took off 5 bases at V and 0 bases at J, with 19 bases between the two ends. CDR3 length equals 18 residues. The CDR3 DNA follows: TGTGCCAGCAGCATCTCTTACGGATCGGAGACGAACACCGGGGAGCTGTTTTTT. Translating gives CASSISYGSETNTGELFF.

The gene calls are TRBV6-1 and TRBJ2-5; TRBD1 agrees at 9 bases. The CDR3 loop spans 19 amino acids. Unmatched junction bases numbered 16, after V lost 0 bases and J lost 5 bases. CDR1 and CDR2 from the germline V gene are MNHNS and SASEGT. The CDR3 DNA is TGTGCCAGCAGTGAAGCCGGACAGGGGTTGAGATGGGATTGGGAGACCCAGTACTTC. Its protein is CASSEAGQGLRWDWETQYF.

The gene calls are TRBV7-9 and TRBJ1-1; D not certain. Germline CDR1 is SEHNR and CDR2 is FQNEAQ (reference sequence). Deletions cut 5 bases from V and 6 bases from J, with 4 bases between. This CDR3 spans 10 amino acids. The CDR3 protein is CASSLPEAFF. CDR3 sequence (DNA): TGTGCCAGCAGCCTCCCTGAAGCTTTCTTT.

The genes are TRBV5-1 and TRBJ1-6; D call uncertain. Germline CDR1 and CDR2: SGHRS and YFSETQ. V was clipped by 4 bases and J by 7 bases, with 9 bases between them. This CDR3 comprises 13 residues. CDR3 region: CASSGGLNSPLHF. The DNA for the CDR3 is TGCGCCAGCAGCGGAGGCCTGAATTCACCCCTCCACTTT. Full variable domain (outside the CDR3, taken from reference TRBV5-1 and TRBJ1-6): KAGVTQTPRYLIKTRGQQVTLSCSPISGHRSVSWYQQTPGQGLQFLFEYFSETQRNKGNFPGRFSGRQFSNSRSEMNVSTLELGDSALYLCASSGGLNSPLHFGNGTRLTVT.

Worth noting for this clonotype: One end of the junction is discordant with germline, which a read error may explain. This chain joins TRBV27 and TRBJ1-1; 8 positions agree with TRBD1. CDR3 length: 15 residues. CDR1 and CDR2 (germline): MNHEY, SMNVEV (reference sequence). The CDR3 is CASILGTGPNNEAFF. In DNA, the CDR3 is TGTGCCAGCATCCTAGGGACAGGACCGAACAATGAAGCTTTCTTT.

The rearrangement links TRBV11-1 to TRBJ2-7; 11 positions match TRBD1. The CDR3 length is 14 residues. Trimming took 4 bases from V and 6 from J; bases not matched to a gene: 5. Germline values: CDR1 SGHAT, CDR2 FQDESV (reference sequence). The CDR3 nucleotides are TGTGCCAGCAGCTACCGGGACAGGGGGTCCGAGCAGTACTTC. It translates to CASSYRDRGSEQYF.

There are many counts of this clonotype. The CDR3 here is CASSEGPRNTDTQYF. The CDR3 DNA follows: TGTGCCAGCAGTGAAGGTCCCAGGAACACAGATACGCAGTATTTT. This chain connects TRBV6-1 to TRBJ2-3; D is undetermined. The ends were cut back, 1 base at V and 2 bases at J, with 10 bases in the middle. Germline assignment: CDR1 MNHNS and CDR2 SASEGT. The CDR3 has 15 amino acids.

The chain carries TRBV9 and TRBJ2-7; TRBD1 matches at 8 bases. CDR3 size: 16 residues. The V and J ends lost 3 bases and 2 bases, in that order; junction bases with no gene match: 10. Germline V CDR1 and CDR2: SGDLS, YYNGEE. CDR3 sequence: CASSDGQGGGTYEQYF. The CDR3, as DNA: TGTGCCAGCAGCGACGGACAGGGTGGCGGGACCTACGAGCAGTACTTC.

This chain connects TRBV19 to TRBJ1-4; D perhaps matches TRBD1 (6 bases). Germline assignment: CDR1 LNHDA and CDR2 SQIVND (reference sequence). The CDR3 covers 15 residues. The V and J ends lost 3 bases and 8 bases respectively, with 16 bases between them. This CDR3 reads CASSIKGRGVEKLFF. The CDR3 DNA reads TGTGCCAGTAGTATCAAGGGCAGGGGAGTCGAAAAACTGTTTTTT.

The V call is TRBV2, the J call TRBJ2-1, with 12 bases identical to TRBD2. This CDR3 spans 15 amino acids. J gave up 9 bases and V 3 bases, and 6 bases lay outside the gene matches. Germline V CDR1 and CDR2: SNHLY, FYNNEI. CDR3 amino acids: CASSDRLAGGIEQFF. The CDR3 region has the DNA TGTGCCAGCAGTGACCGGCTAGCGGGGGGGATTGAGCAGTTCTTC. Based on the CDR3 plus reference TRBV2 and TRBJ2-1, the full variable domain is EPEVTQTPSHQVTQMGQEVILRCVPISNHLYFYWYRQILGQKVEFLVSFYNNEISEKSEIFDDQFSVERPDGSNFTLKIRSTKLEDSAMYFCASSDRLAGGIEQFFGPGTRLTVL.

Of note for this clonotype: Since a much larger clone is just one base distant, this may be a read error. CDR3 sequence (DNA): TGTGCCAGCAGCATGAGGGGTAATGGCTACACCTTC. This translates into CASSMRGNGYTF. The rearrangement uses TRBV7-2 and TRBJ1-2, with a weak D call TRBD1 (5 bases). There are 12 residues in the CDR3. Trimming cost V 5 bases and J 6 bases, with 10 bases left between them. Germline lookup yields CDR1 SGHTA and CDR2 FQGNSA.

This clonotype appeared a few times. V is TRBV29-1 and J is TRBJ2-7; D gene uncertain. There are 12 residues in the CDR3. Germline CDR1 reads SQVTM; CDR2 reads ANQGSEA. Trimming took 0 bases from V and 4 from J, leaving 7 bases between them. This CDR3 reads CSVEDGIYEQYF. CDR3 bases: TGCAGCGTTGAAGATGGGATTTACGAGCAGTACTTC.

Comment on this clonotype: This may arise from a read error, as a much more abundant clone is one base away. The chain couples TRBV7-2 to TRBJ2-7; 9 bases match TRBD1. Germline V CDR1 and CDR2: SGHTA, FQGNSA. This CDR3 has 15 amino acids. CDR3 sequence (DNA): TGTGCCTGCAGCTTCTTTACCGGGACAGGGTATGAGCAGTACTTC. It codes for CACSFFTGTGYEQYF. The full variable domain, rest sourced from reference TRBV7-2 and TRBJ2-7, is GAGVSQSPSNKVTEKGKDVELRCDPISGHTALYWYRQSLGQGLEFLIYFQGNSAPDKSGLPSDRFSAERTGGSVSTLTIQRTQQEDSAVYLCACSFFTGTGYEQYFGPGTRLTVT.

The V call is TRBV5-6, the J call TRBJ2-1, with 7 bases aligning to TRBD2. Germline trimming cut 0 bases from V and 6 bases from J; bases unmatched to any gene: 12. CDR3 length: 17 amino acids. The germline V gene has CDR1 SGHDT and CDR2 YYEEEE. The CDR3 region has the DNA TGTGCCAGCAGCTTGGCCAGCGGAGCGGGGTTACCCAATGAGCAGTTCTTC. Translating it yields CASSLASGAGLPNEQFF.

This clonotype was observed a handful of times. The rearrangement joins TRBV7-9 to TRBJ1-2, with 7 bases aligning to TRBD1. CDR1 is SEHNR and CDR2 is FQNEAQ in the germline V gene (reference sequence). Unmatched junction bases numbered 2, after V lost 5 bases and J lost 8 bases. This CDR3 comprises 11 residues. The CDR3 loop reads CASSVQGGYTF. For the CDR3, the DNA is TGTGCCAGCAGCGTACAGGGGGGCTACACCTTC.

This chain links TRBV27 with TRBJ1-2, with D tentatively TRBD1 (6 bases). Trimming cost V 1 base and J 8 bases, with 14 bases left between them. Germline CDR1 and CDR2: MNHEY and SMNVEV (reference sequence). The CDR3 contains 14 residues. In DNA form, the CDR3 reads TGTGCCAGCAGTTTATTAGCAGGGGCGGAGGGCTACACCTTC. Translated, it gives CASSLLAGAEGYTF.